The rows below give T cell receptor beta chains drawn from one sample of a study of blood T cell repertoires in COVID-19. Measured with immunoSEQ multiplex PCR; TCRdb has only the in-frame clones, and not every one. The sample yields about 170,000 clones, around 82% seen once. The specimen sequenced was peripheral blood. The receptors originated from a woman in her sixties or seventies who had recovered from COVID-19. Both conserved end residues are part of each CDR3. A D gene is named only where the DNA matches it firmly. Clone size, where shown, is once, few, many, or a class for clones that have expanded.

NA	TRBJ2-7	NA	TRBV11-2	TGTGCCAGCAGCCCCCGGCGGTCTGCCTACGAGCAGTACTTC	CASSPRRSAYEQYF
NA	TRBJ2-4	once	TRBV18	TGTGCCAGCCAAGAATTCCGGGAGGCCAAAAACATTCAGTACTTC	CASQEFREAKNIQYF
NA	TRBJ1-2	NA	TRBV24-1	TGTGCCACCCAGGGGAACTATGGCTACACCTTC	CATQGNYGYTF
TRBD1	TRBJ1-1	NA	TRBV5-1	TGCGCCAGCAGCCGGCAGGGGGCTGAAGCTTTCTTT	CASSRQGAEAFF
TRBD1	TRBJ1-1	few	TRBV9	TGTGCCAGCAGCCTCTCCCCCCGGGGACAGGGGTCGGGCACTGAAGCTTTCTTT	CASSLSPRGQGSGTEAFF
TRBD1	TRBJ1-5	few	TRBV5-6	TGTGCCAGCAGGGCCGGGACAGGACTCAATCAGCCCCAGCATTTT	CASRAGTGLNQPQHF
NA	TRBJ1-1	once	TRBV2	TGTGCCAGCAGTGAAAGTAGTCAGAACACTGAAGCTTTCTTT	CASSESSQNTEAFF
TRBD2	TRBJ2-3	NA	TRBV4-1	TGCGCCAGCGCCGGGGGAGCGGGGGGTGCAGATACGCAGTATTTT	CASAGGAGGADTQYF
NA	TRBJ2-6	NA	TRBV12-1	TGTGCCAGCAGCTTTGTGTTTCGGGACAGGGGTTCTCCTGGGGCCAACGTCCTGACTTTC	CASSFVFRDRGSPGANVLTF
TRBD2	TRBJ2-3	NA	TRBV6-4	TGTGCCAGCAGTGACTTTCCTTCGGCTAGCGGGAGCCCTAGCACAGATACGCAGTATTTT	CASSDFPSASGSPSTDTQYF
NA	TRBJ1-2	once	TRBV5-1	TGCGCCAGCAGCTCGGGAGGGTCAGGAGATAACTATGGCTACACCTTC	CASSSGGSGDNYGYTF
TRBD2	TRBJ2-5	NA	TRBV5-1	TGCGCCAGCAGCTTGGGGGGTAGCGGGGGCCAAGAGACCCAGTACTTC	CASSLGGSGGQETQYF
NA	TRBJ2-5	NA	TRBV13	TGTGCCAGCAGCTTACGTCTAAACTGGCAAGAGACCCAGTACTTC	CASSLRLNWQETQYF
TRBD1	TRBJ2-2	few	TRBV2	TGTGCCAGCACAGGGGGCTGGGAGCTGTTTTTT	CASTGGWELFF
NA	TRBJ2-5	NA	TRBV4-1	TGCGCCAGCAGCTTCCCGGGTCGTCTGGAGACCCAGTACTTC	CASSFPGRLETQYF
NA	TRBJ1-2	NA	TRBV7-8	TGTGCCAGCAGCCTGGGACATGGGGTCTCCTATGGCTACACCTTC	CASSLGHGVSYGYTF
TRBD1	TRBJ1-1	NA	TRBV2	TGTGCCAGCAGAGGACGGACAGGGGGCACTGAAGCTTTCTTT	CASRGRTGGTEAFF
TRBD2	TRBJ2-7	NA	TRBV9	TGTGCCAGCAGCCCCCCGGGGGCGGGAGGGACGTACGAGCAGTACTTC	CASSPPGAGGTYEQYF
TRBD2	TRBJ2-7	NA	TRBV24-1	TGTGCCACCGCCCATACTAGCGGTAATTCCTACGAGCAGTACTTC	CATAHTSGNSYEQYF
TRBD1	TRBJ2-7	NA	TRBV14	TGTGCCAGCAGCCAATTGGGTGACCGGGACAGGGGTTACGAGCAGTACTTC	CASSQLGDRDRGYEQYF
NA	TRBJ2-1	NA	TRBV6-6	TGTGCCAGCAGTTACCCTCAGACTGTCAATGAGCAGTTCTTC	CASSYPQTVNEQFF
TRBD1	TRBJ1-5	NA	TRBV28	TGTGCCAGCAGTTCCATACCGGGACAGGGGATTTATAGCAATCAGCCCCAGCATTTT	CASSSIPGQGIYSNQPQHF